One and the same sample provided the 24 T cell receptor beta chains below, sequenced in a study of blood T cell repertoires in COVID-19. Measured with immunoSEQ multiplex PCR; TCRdb has only the in-frame clones, and not every one. The sample shows over 600,000 clones, over 80% of them seen only once. Sample: peripheral blood. The receptors shown here come from a woman between 18 and 29 years old with acute or convalescent COVID-19.

This chain joins TRBV4-3 and TRBJ2-3, with TRBD1 identical over 11 bases. CDR3 length equals 17 residues. Trimming took 3 bases from V and 4 from J; bases not matched to a gene: 9. CDR1 and CDR2 (germline): LGHNA, YSLEER. DNA for the CDR3: TGCGCCAGCAGCCATTTTATAAAGGGACAGGGGGCAGATACGCAGTATTTT. Translated, it gives CASSHFIKGQGADTQYF.

The chain is built from TRBV21-1 and TRBJ2-7; the DNA was not compared with TRBD1, the D call given in the table. TRBV21-1 is described as a pseudogene. The CDR3 has 17 amino acids. The CDR3 here is CASSKEWGDRSSYEQYF. The CDR3 coding sequence is TGTGCCAGCAGCAAAGAATGGGGAGACAGGAGCTCCTACGAGCAGTACTTC.

The chain links TRBV11-2 to TRBJ1-2, with 7 bases matching TRBD1. The CDR3 spans 13 residues. The trim removed 5 bases at V and 3 bases at J, leaving 3 bases unmatched. Germline-derived CDR1 and CDR2 are SGHAT and FQNNGV. CDR3 residues: CASSMGQHYGYTF. CDR3 bases: TGTGCCAGCAGCATGGGACAGCACTATGGCTACACCTTC. Complete variable domain (other parts from reference TRBV11-2 and TRBJ1-2): EAGVAQSPRYKIIEKRQSVAFWCNPISGHATLYWYQQILGQGPKLLIQFQNNGVVDDSQLPKDRFSAERLKGVDSTLKIQPAKLEDSAVYLCASSMGQHYGYTFGSGTRLTVV.

The genes are TRBV30 and TRBJ1-2; 9 bases match TRBD1. This CDR3 is built from 15 residues. After removal of 1 base from V and 4 bases from J, the junction contained 7 bases not matched to a gene. From germline, CDR1 is GTSNPN and CDR2 SVGIG (reference sequence). CDR3 protein: CAWSGTETGGYGYTF. CDR3 coding DNA: TGTGCCTGGAGTGGCACGGAGACAGGGGGCTATGGCTACACCTTC.

A single count supports this clone. The same CDR3 arises from other DNA sequences in this sample as well. The chain carries TRBV24-1 and TRBJ1-2; D perhaps matches TRBD1 (6 bases). The CDR3 length is 14 residues. The germline V and J ends were trimmed by 4 bases and 2 bases, with 10 bases remaining between them. Germline V CDR1 and CDR2: KGHDR, SFDVKD. Here the CDR3 DNA reads TGTGCCACCAGTGACTTCGACAGGAACTATGGCTACACCTTC. It is translated as CATSDFDRNYGYTF.

The chain couples TRBV5-1 to TRBJ2-3; D is uncertain. The germline gives CDR1 SGHRS, CDR2 YFSETQ. Trimming cost V 1 base and J 3 bases, with 6 bases left between them. The CDR3 is made up of 13 amino acids. The CDR3 here is CASSLLTTDTQYF. CDR3 nucleotide sequence: TGCGCCAGCAGCTTGCTTACAACAGATACGCAGTATTTT.

The J gene is TRBJ2-1, the V gene TRBV4-2, with TRBD2 matching over 8 bases. The germline gives CDR1 LGHNA, CDR2 YNFKEQ. CDR3 length equals 13 residues. The J segment lost 8 bases and the V segment lost 5 bases, leaving 5 bases of the junction unmatched. In nucleotides, the CDR3 is TGTGCCAGCAGCTCGGGGGGGCCCGATGAGCAGTTCTTC. Amino acids: CASSSGGPDEQFF.

The rearrangement links TRBV30 to TRBJ2-1; D remains ambiguous. Germline V gives CDR1 GTSNPN, CDR2 SVGIG (reference sequence). V gave up 1 base and J gave up 4 bases, with 8 bases separating them. The CDR3 covers 13 residues. CDR3 region: CAWSGLVYNEQFF. The CDR3 bases are TGTGCCTGGAGTGGTCTAGTTTACAATGAGCAGTTCTTC.

The CDR3 DNA sequence: TGTGCCAGCAGAGGACAGGGAATAGATACGCAGTATTTT. Protein: CASRGQGIDTQYF. The J gene is TRBJ2-3, the V gene TRBV2; 8 bases agree with TRBD1. Per germline, CDR1 SNHLY and CDR2 FYNNEI. The CDR3 totals 13 residues. The junction had 4 bases not matched to a gene; V was cut back by 6 bases and J by 5 bases. The full variable domain, in which reference TRBV2 and TRBJ2-3 provide the parts outside the CDR3, is EPEVTQTPSHQVTQMGQEVILRCVPISNHLYFYWYRQILGQKVEFLVSFYNNEISEKSEIFDDQFSVERPDGSNFTLKIRSTKLEDSAMYFCASRGQGIDTQYFGPGTRLTVL.

The chain couples TRBV6-5 to TRBJ1-1, with D tentatively TRBD1 (5 bases). The CDR3 sequence is 14 residues long. Trimming stripped 6 bases from V and 4 bases from J, with 15 bases between. The germline gives CDR1 MNHEY, CDR2 SVGAGI. Here the CDR3 reads CASSVQAEGTEAFF. CDR3 sequence (DNA): TGTGCCAGCAGCGTACAGGCGGAGGGCACTGAAGCTTTCTTT.

This clone was counted ten times or more. V and J are TRBV4-2 and TRBJ1-5, with a weak D call TRBD1 (6 bases). This CDR3 contains 15 residues. V was trimmed by 0 bases and J by 5 bases, leaving 11 bases between them. CDR1 and CDR2 from the germline V gene are LGHNA and YNFKEQ. In DNA form, the CDR3 reads TGTGCCAGCAGCCAAGAGGGTCAGGGGTATCAGCCCCAGCATTTT. It translates to CASSQEGQGYQPQHF.

The rearrangement links TRBV29-1 to TRBJ1-2, with 8 bases lining up with TRBD1. CDR1 and CDR2 (germline): SQVTM, ANQGSEA. This CDR3 is built from 17 residues. With 0 bases clipped from V and 4 bases from J, the junction kept 13 bases outside the gene matches. Written as DNA, the CDR3 is TGCAGCGTTGAAGACCGGACAGGGTTAGCGGCCCTCTATGGCTACACCTTC. This gives the protein CSVEDRTGLAALYGYTF.

The chain combines TRBV14 with TRBJ2-5; the D gene is possibly TRBD2 (5 bases). Trimming stripped 3 bases from V and 5 bases from J, with 22 bases between. The CDR3 extends over 17 amino acids. CDR1 and CDR2 from the germline V gene are SGHDN and FVKESK. CDR3 bases: TGTGCCAGCAGCCATTTACGGGGTATACCCGGGCGGGAGACCCAGTACTTC. As protein: CASSHLRGIPGRETQYF.

The chain combines TRBV5-6 with TRBJ1-2, with D possibly being TRBD1 (5 bases). Between the trimmed V and J ends, which lost 3 bases and 6 bases, there was a span of 18 bases. The length of the CDR3 is 15 residues. In germline, CDR1 is SGHDT, CDR2 YYEEEE. The CDR3 is CASSSVSGQVDGYTF. CDR3 DNA: TGTGCCAGCAGCTCGGTGTCAGGGCAGGTGGATGGCTACACCTTC.

This clone came up once. This sequence joins TRBV13 and TRBJ2-3; a possible D gene is TRBD2 (6 bases). Germline V gives CDR1 PRHDT, CDR2 FYEKMQ (reference sequence). The CDR3 length is 14 residues. The V gene lost 4 bases and the J gene lost 1 base, with 9 bases spanning the gap. CDR3 DNA sequence: TGTGCCAGCAGCTCCAGGAGGGGCACAGATACGCAGTATTTT. Protein: CASSSRRGTDTQYF.

The J gene is TRBJ2-2, the V gene TRBV9, with TRBD2 matching over 8 bases. Germline V gives CDR1 SGDLS, CDR2 YYNGEE. V shed 3 bases, J shed 4 bases, and the junction held 5 bases outside the gene matches. The CDR3 has 15 residues. In nucleotides, the CDR3 is TGTGCCAGCAGCGAGAGCGGGGGAATCACCGGGGAGCTGTTTTTT. Translated, it gives CASSESGGITGELFF.

The CDR3 here is CSVDKDRGTRGYTF. The CDR3 DNA reads as TGCAGCGTTGACAAGGACAGGGGTACGAGGGGCTACACCTTC. The chain couples TRBV29-1 to TRBJ1-2; 9 bases map to TRBD1. The CDR3 spans 14 residues. Germline loops: CDR1 SQVTM, CDR2 ANQGSEA. After removal of 3 bases from V and 8 bases from J, the junction contained 10 bases not matched to a gene.

The gene calls are TRBV27 and TRBJ2-1, with D perhaps TRBD1 (5 bases). The CDR3 extends over 13 amino acids. CDR1 is MNHEY and CDR2 is SMNVEV in the germline V gene (reference sequence). Trimming left V 6 bases short and J 13 bases short, with 19 bases between. The chain's CDR3 is CASSQMWGQVQFF. The CDR3 DNA is TGTGCCAGCAGCCAGATGTGGGGCCAGGTTCAGTTCTTC.

This chain uses TRBV27 with TRBJ1-1; D gene unclear. The CDR3 totals 15 residues. CDR1 MNHEY and CDR2 SMNVEV come from the germline V gene (reference sequence). The V end lost 6 bases, the J end lost 0 bases, and 14 bases lay between the germline ends. CDR3 sequence: CASSPEGYMNTEAFF. The CDR3 nucleotides read TGTGCCAGCAGCCCGGAGGGTTACATGAACACTGAAGCTTTCTTT.

The rearrangement links TRBV24-1 to TRBJ2-2; TRBD2 is a possible D gene (6 bases). Germline loops: CDR1 KGHDR, CDR2 SFDVKD. V was trimmed by 7 bases and J by 6 bases, leaving 11 bases between them. This CDR3 comprises 13 residues. This chain's CDR3 is CATSSRGSGELFF. In nucleotides, the CDR3 is TGTGCCACCAGCTCCCGGGGGTCCGGGGAGCTGTTTTTT.

Notes on this clone: Other DNA sequences from this sample encode an identical CDR3 as well. The V gene is TRBV4-1, the J gene TRBJ1-5; the match to TRBD1 covers 8 bases. This CDR3 region has 15 residues. Germline V gives CDR1 MGHRA, CDR2 YSYEKL. The V gene end was trimmed by 0 bases and the J gene end by 4 bases; junction bases not matched to a gene: 2. The CDR3 spells CASSQDRQGNQPQHF. The CDR3 DNA follows: TGCGCCAGCAGCCAAGACCGACAGGGGAATCAGCCCCAGCATTTT.

This clone was observed once. The chain joins TRBV5-1 to TRBJ1-1; D is possibly TRBD1 (6 bases). The CDR3 contains 12 residues. The germline gives CDR1 SGHRS, CDR2 YFSETQ. The V gene lost 5 bases and the J gene lost 7 bases, with 12 bases spanning the gap. CDR3 coding DNA: TGCGCCAGCAGGGACAGCTTTCTTGAAGCTTTCTTT. Its translation is CASRDSFLEAFF.

The chain recombines TRBV24-1 with TRBJ1-1; no clear D gene. Looked up from germline, CDR1 is KGHDR and CDR2 is SFDVKD. The V gene lost 0 bases and the J gene lost 7 bases, with 8 bases spanning the gap. This CDR3 comprises 13 residues. This CDR3 is CATSDLGRDEAFF. In DNA, the CDR3 is TGTGCCACCAGTGATTTGGGGCGGGATGAAGCTTTCTTT.

The gene calls are TRBV9 and TRBJ1-3; D ambiguous. The CDR3 is made up of 12 amino acids. CDR1 and CDR2 from the germline V gene are SGDLS and YYNGEE. V dropped 4 bases and J dropped 1 base, with 3 bases sitting between them. The CDR3 spells CASSTSGNTIYF. The CDR3 DNA sequence: TGTGCCAGCAGCACTTCTGGAAACACCATATATTTT.